The rows below give T cell receptor beta chains drawn from one sample of a study of blood T cell repertoires in COVID-19. Libraries were prepared by immunoSEQ multiplex PCR; TCRdb keeps only in-frame clonotypes and omits some of them. The sample consists of roughly 200,000 clones, 80% to 90% of them appearing once. Sequencing input: peripheral blood. Receptor source: an elderly woman with acute or convalescent COVID-19. Both conserved end residues are part of each CDR3. D genes are given only for firm matches. Some rows mark clone size as missing; the rest say once, few, many or name a class of expanded clone.

V: TRBV18; J: TRBJ2-7; D: -; size: once; CDR3: CASSPGTPYEQYF; DNA: TGTGCCAGCTCACCCGGGACACCCTACGAGCAGTACTTC
V: TRBV5-1; J: TRBJ1-1; D: TRBD1; size: -; CDR3: CASSLMGQGGTEAFF; DNA: TGCGCCAGCAGCTTGATGGGACAGGGTGGCACTGAAGCTTTCTTT
V: TRBV12-3/TRBV12-4; J: TRBJ1-2; D: -; size: -; CDR3: CASSFSANGYTF; DNA: TGTGCCAGCAGTTTTTCAGCGAATGGCTACACCTTC
V: TRBV4-2; J: TRBJ2-1; D: TRBD2; size: -; CDR3: CASSKWTSGRADYNEQFF; DNA: TGTGCCAGCAGCAAATGGACTAGCGGGAGGGCCGACTACAATGAGCAGTTCTTC
V: TRBV3-1/TRBV3-2; J: TRBJ1-4; D: TRBD1; size: -; CDR3: CASSQGDRAYEKLFF; DNA: TGTGCCAGCAGCCAAGGGGACAGGGCCTACGAAAAACTGTTTTTT
V: TRBV5-5; J: TRBJ1-1; D: -; size: -; CDR3: CASSLQGLGTEAFF; DNA: TGTGCCAGCAGCTTGCAGGGGTTGGGCACTGAAGCTTTCTTT
V: TRBV19; J: TRBJ2-1; D: TRBD2; size: once; CDR3: CASRRTSGSSGEQFF; DNA: TGTGCCAGTAGACGGACTAGCGGATCCTCGGGTGAGCAGTTCTTC
V: TRBV3-1/TRBV3-2; J: TRBJ1-5; D: -; size: -; CDR3: CASSRTDDFQPQHF; DNA: TGTGCCAGCAGCCGAACGGATGACTTTCAGCCCCAGCATTTT
V: TRBV19; J: TRBJ1-2; D: TRBD1; size: -; CDR3: CASTPPGTGTYGYTF; DNA: TGTGCCAGTACTCCCCCCGGGACAGGCACCTATGGCTACACCTTC
V: TRBV4-3; J: TRBJ2-7; D: -; size: -; CDR3: CASSHYSISYEQYF; DNA: TGCGCCAGCAGCCACTACAGTATCTCCTACGAGCAGTACTTC
V: TRBV27; J: TRBJ2-2; D: TRBD2; size: once; CDR3: CASSLTSGITGELFF; DNA: TGTGCCAGCAGTTTAACTAGCGGGATCACCGGGGAGCTGTTTTTT
V: TRBV9; J: TRBJ2-1; D: -; size: -; CDR3: CASSPRTGTVYNEQFF; DNA: TGTGCCAGCAGCCCACGGACCGGGACTGTCTACAATGAGCAGTTCTTC
V: TRBV18; J: TRBJ2-7; D: -; size: -; CDR3: CASSPQTYEQYF; DNA: TGTGCCAGCTCACCCCAGACCTACGAGCAGTACTTC
V: TRBV19; J: TRBJ1-6; D: TRBD1; size: -; CDR3: CASSAGTGGPPLHF; DNA: TGTGCCAGTAGTGCCGGGACAGGGGGCCCACCCCTCCACTTT
V: TRBV7-3; J: TRBJ2-5; D: TRBD2; size: few; CDR3: CASSLGLGPTQETQYF; DNA: TGTGCCAGCAGCCTTGGACTAGGTCCGACACAAGAGACCCAGTACTTC
V: TRBV7-9; J: TRBJ1-1; D: -; size: -; CDR3: CASSFSGYEREEAFF; DNA: TGTGCCAGCAGCTTTTCAGGGTACGAACGTGAGGAAGCTTTCTTT
V: TRBV6-6; J: TRBJ1-1; D: -; size: once; CDR3: CASSYLGGSTEAFF; DNA: TGTGCCAGCAGTTATTTGGGGGGGAGCACTGAAGCTTTCTTT
V: TRBV19; J: TRBJ1-5; D: -; size: few; CDR3: CASSIDLGGNQPQHF; DNA: TGTGCCAGTAGTATAGATCTGGGCGGCAATCAGCCCCAGCATTTT
V: TRBV27; J: TRBJ1-2; D: TRBD1; size: -; CDR3: CASSSTGWNSNYGYTF; DNA: TGTGCCAGCAGCTCGACAGGGTGGAATAGCAACTATGGCTACACCTTC
V: TRBV5-1; J: TRBJ2-1; D: TRBD1; size: -; CDR3: CASSLQGGSYNEQFF; DNA: TGCGCCAGCAGCTTACAGGGGGGCTCCTACAATGAGCAGTTCTTC